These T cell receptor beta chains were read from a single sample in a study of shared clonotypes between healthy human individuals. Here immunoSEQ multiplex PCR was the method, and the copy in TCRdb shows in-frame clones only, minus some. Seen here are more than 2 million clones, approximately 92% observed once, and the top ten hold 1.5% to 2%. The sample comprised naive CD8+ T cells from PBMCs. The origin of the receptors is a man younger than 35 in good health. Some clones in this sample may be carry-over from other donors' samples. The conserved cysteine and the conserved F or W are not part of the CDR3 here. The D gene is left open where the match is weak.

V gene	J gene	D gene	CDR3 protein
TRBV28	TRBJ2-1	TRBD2	ASRARDLAGEGDEQF
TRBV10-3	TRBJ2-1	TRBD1	ATYDRDRANEQF
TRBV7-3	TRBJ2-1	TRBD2	ASSLIGTSGNNEQF
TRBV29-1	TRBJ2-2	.	SVEEAPTGELF
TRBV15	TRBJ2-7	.	ATGGQLQTSYEQY
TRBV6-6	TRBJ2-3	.	ATADITDTQY
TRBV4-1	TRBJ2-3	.	ASSLRTGTSTDTQY
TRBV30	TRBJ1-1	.	AWSFSEPGAF
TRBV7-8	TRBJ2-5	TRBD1	ASSLSGTGPIETQY
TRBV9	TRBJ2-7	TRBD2	ASSAGTSGGSYEQY
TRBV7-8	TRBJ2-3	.	ASSLDPGDTDTQY
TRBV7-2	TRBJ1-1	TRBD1	ASSLGLTGANTEAF
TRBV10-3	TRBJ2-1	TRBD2	AISESTSGYNEQF
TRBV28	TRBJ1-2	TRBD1	ASSETGVNYGYT
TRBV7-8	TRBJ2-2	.	ASSLVQGYTGELF
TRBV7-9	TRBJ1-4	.	ASRRGETNEKLF
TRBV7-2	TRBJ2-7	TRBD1	ASSQQGLEQY
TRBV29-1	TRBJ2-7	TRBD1	SVETHRDRVLHEQY
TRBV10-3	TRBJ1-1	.	AIIVGTEAF
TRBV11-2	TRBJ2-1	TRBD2	ASSIGGSSYNEQF
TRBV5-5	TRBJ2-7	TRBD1	ASSQDRTGVTYEQY
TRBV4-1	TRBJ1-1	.	ASSPEGVLNTEAF
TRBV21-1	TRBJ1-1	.	ASSYQKQGRVTEAF
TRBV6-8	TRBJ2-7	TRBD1	ASIPPGDRGYEQY
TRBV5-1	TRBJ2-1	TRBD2	ASSSGGRNNEQF
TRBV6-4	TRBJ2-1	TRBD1	ASSPSGTGPVNEQF
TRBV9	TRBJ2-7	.	ASSVGEIGDEQY
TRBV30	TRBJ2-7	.	AWTRGGPPYEQY
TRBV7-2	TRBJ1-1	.	ASSWRLKTEAF
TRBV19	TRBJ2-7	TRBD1	ASSPGTGPYEQY
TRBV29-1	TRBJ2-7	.	SVVWRTSYEQY
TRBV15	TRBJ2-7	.	ATSRETGRNYEQY
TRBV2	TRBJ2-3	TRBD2	ASRRESNTDTQY
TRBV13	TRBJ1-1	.	ASSFHGNTEAF
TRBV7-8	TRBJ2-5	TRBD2	ASSVGLAGALAPETQY
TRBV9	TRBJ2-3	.	ASSVGQEGADTQY
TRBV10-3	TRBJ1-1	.	ASQGDPPEAF
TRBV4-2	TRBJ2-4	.	ASSPLGGGNIQY
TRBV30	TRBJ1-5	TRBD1	AWSSGQGIKPQH
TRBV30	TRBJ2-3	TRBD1	AWSGTEVPSTDTQY
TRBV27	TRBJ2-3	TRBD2	ASRLAGATDTQY
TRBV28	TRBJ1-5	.	ASRWRLENPSGVQPQH
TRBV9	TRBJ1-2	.	ASSPEWGMDGYT
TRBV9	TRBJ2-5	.	ASSVGRGAETQY
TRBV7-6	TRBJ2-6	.	ASSSRPTSGNVLT
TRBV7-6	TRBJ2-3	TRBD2	ASSSLLGGGSTDTQY
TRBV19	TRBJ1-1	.	ASARPIHSGTEAF
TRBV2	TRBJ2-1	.	ASSPHGGGAKYNEQF
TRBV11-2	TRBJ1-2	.	ASSLEWQEKGYAGYT
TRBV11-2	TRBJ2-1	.	ATQGRNEQF
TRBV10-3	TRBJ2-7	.	AIAILEASGYEQY
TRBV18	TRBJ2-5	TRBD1	ASSPTMDRGETQY
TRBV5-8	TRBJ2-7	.	ASSLVYEQY
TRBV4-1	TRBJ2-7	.	ASSLTPITYEQY
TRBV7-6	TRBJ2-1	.	ASSQISEADNEQF
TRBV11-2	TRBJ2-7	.	ASSLAPGGSYEQY
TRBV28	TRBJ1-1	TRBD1	ASTLQGGTEAF
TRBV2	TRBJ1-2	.	ASKVGSLSGYGYT
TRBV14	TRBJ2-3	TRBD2	ASSQDGSGRAVLTQY